This is a list of T cell receptor beta chains from one sample in a study of PD-L1 blockade in urothelial cancer. Clones were sequenced by immunoSEQ multiplex PCR, and TCRdb holds only the in-frame ones, with some missing. The table lists around 50,000 clones, more than 75% of them singletons. The sample in question was PBMCs, obtained around atezolizumab (anti-PD-L1) treatment. Source of these receptors: a man in his 60s with urothelial cancer. The CDR3 runs from the conserved cysteine through the conserved F or W. The D gene is left open where the match is weak. The size entry is marked missing in some rows and otherwise reads once, few, many or a size class.

J | D | V | size | CDR3 | DNA
TRBJ1-5 | . | TRBV18 | . | CASSPNRALGGNQPQHF | TGTGCCAGCTCACCGAACAGGGCCCTCGGGGGCAATCAGCCCCAGCATTTT
TRBJ2-5 | TRBD1 | TRBV19 | . | CATSDRGSKFQETQYF | TGTGCCACTAGCGACAGGGGGTCCAAGTTCCAAGAGACCCAGTACTTC
TRBJ2-3 | TRBD2 | TRBV6-5 | . | CASKEGVAGTDTQYF | TGTGCCAGCAAGGAGGGGGTAGCGGGGACAGATACGCAGTATTTT
TRBJ1-2 | . | TRBV6-1 | . | CASTFLSTGGAGYTF | TGTGCCAGCACCTTTCTGAGCACCGGGGGTGCTGGCTACACCTTC
TRBJ2-7 | TRBD2 | TRBV6-1 | . | CASSERGRVNEQYF | TGTGCCAGCAGTGAGCGAGGGAGGGTTAACGAGCAGTACTTC
TRBJ2-7 | . | TRBV12-5 | once | CASAYNGGGTTLWGEQYF | TGTGCTAGTGCCTATAACGGTGGGGGGACCACCCTGTGGGGCGAGCAGTACTTC
TRBJ1-2 | TRBD1 | TRBV27 | few | CASSNLPGGQGYGYTF | TGTGCCAGCAGTAACCTTCCGGGGGGACAGGGCTATGGCTACACCTTC
TRBJ2-7 | TRBD2 | TRBV25-1 | . | CASSGLAGESSEQYF | TGTGCCAGCAGTGGACTAGCGGGAGAGTCTAGCGAGCAGTACTTC
TRBJ1-2 | . | TRBV6-1 | . | CASRPGGRIYGYTF | TGTGCCAGCAGGCCGGGGGGGAGGATCTATGGCTACACCTTC
TRBJ2-7 | . | TRBV19 | . | CASSTGLPYEQYF | TGTGCCAGTAGTACTGGACTACCCTACGAGCAGTACTTC
TRBJ2-3 | TRBD1 | TRBV25-1 | few | CASSESGQGISLSDTQYF | TGTGCCAGCAGTGAATCCGGACAGGGTATCAGCCTTAGTGATACGCAGTATTTT
TRBJ1-5 | . | TRBV27 | . | CASSLFGGADQPQHF | TGTGCCAGCAGTTTATTTGGGGGGGCCGACCAGCCCCAGCATTTT
TRBJ2-7 | TRBD2 | TRBV5-8 | . | CASSRGTSGSSYEQYF | TGTGCCAGCAGCCGAGGGACTAGCGGGAGCTCCTACGAGCAGTACTTC
TRBJ1-5 | . | TRBV2 | . | CASSVQALGNQPQHF | TGTGCCAGCAGCGTACAGGCCCTTGGCAATCAGCCCCAGCATTTT
TRBJ2-6 | TRBD1 | TRBV9 | . | CASSALGLTGTGANVLTF | TGTGCCAGCAGCGCCTTGGGGTTGACAGGGACTGGGGCCAACGTCCTGACTTTC
TRBJ1-2 | . | TRBV9 | . | CASSTPFTGYGYTF | TGTGCCAGCAGCACACCCTTTACAGGCTATGGCTACACCTTC
TRBJ1-4 | . | TRBV2 | . | CASSTDRSQLFF | TGTGCCAGCAGTACCGACAGGTCCCAACTGTTTTTT
TRBJ2-3 | TRBD1 | TRBV11-1 | . | CASSLTGQGTLDTQYF | TGTGCCAGCAGCTTAACGGGACAGGGGACCTTGGATACGCAGTATTTT
TRBJ1-3 | TRBD1 | TRBV9 | . | CASNREGASGNTIYF | TGTGCCAGCAATCGAGAGGGGGCGTCTGGAAACACCATATATTTT
TRBJ2-7 | TRBD2 | TRBV7-9 | once | CASSYGGRGANEQYF | TGTGCCAGCAGCTACGGGGGGCGGGGGGCCAACGAGCAGTACTTC
TRBJ2-1 | TRBD1 | TRBV11-3 | . | CASSLEDRAGNEQFF | TGTGCCAGCAGCTTGGAGGACAGGGCGGGCAATGAGCAGTTCTTC
TRBJ1-2 | TRBD1 | TRBV4-1 | . | CASSQTGGFGYTF | TGCGCCAGCAGTCAGACAGGGGGCTTTGGCTACACCTTC
TRBJ1-1 | . | TRBV28 | . | CASSFMGPTENTEAFF | TGTGCCAGCAGTTTCATGGGGCCAACAGAGAACACTGAAGCTTTCTTT
TRBJ2-5 | . | TRBV15 | . | CATSRDAGGGETQYF | TGTGCCACCAGCAGAGATGCAGGCGGAGGGGAGACCCAGTACTTC
TRBJ1-2 | . | TRBV11-1 | . | CASSLQQDSLFYGYTF | TGTGCCAGCAGCTTACAACAGGACAGCCTCTTCTATGGCTACACCTTC
TRBJ2-2 | TRBD2 | TRBV5-1 | . | CASSRVRGGSFGKPGELFF | TGCGCCAGCAGCCGGGTACGGGGGGGGTCGTTTGGAAAACCCGGGGAGCTGTTTTTT
TRBJ2-1 | TRBD1 | TRBV29-1 | . | CSVSLGTGRYNEQFF | TGCAGCGTTTCCTTGGGGACAGGGAGGTACAATGAGCAGTTCTTC
TRBJ1-2 | . | TRBV7-9 | . | CASSSGVVGYTF | TGTGCCAGCAGCTCAGGGGTGGTGGGCTACACCTTC
TRBJ1-1 | . | TRBV11-2 | . | CASSLEGLGNTEAFF | TGTGCCAGCAGCTTAGAAGGTCTAGGGAACACTGAAGCTTTCTTT
TRBJ2-3 | TRBD2 | TRBV6-1 | . | CASSESRGRALDTQYF | TGTGCCAGCAGTGAATCACGCGGGAGGGCCTTAGATACGCAGTATTTT
TRBJ2-3 | . | TRBV6-6 | few | CASSYGTQMDTQYF | TGTGCCAGCAGTTACGGTACGCAGATGGATACGCAGTATTTT
TRBJ2-3 | TRBD2 | TRBV7-3 | . | CASSSRQGLADTQYF | TGTGCCAGCAGCTCCCGCCAGGGACTAGCAGATACGCAGTATTTT
TRBJ1-1 | TRBD1 | TRBV11-2 | . | CASSSSGGGRTEAFF | TGTGCCAGCAGCTCTTCAGGGGGCGGTAGGACTGAAGCTTTCTTT
TRBJ1-1 | TRBD1 | TRBV29-1 | . | CSVEGQRNTEAFF | TGCAGCGTTGAGGGACAGAGAAACACTGAAGCTTTCTTT
TRBJ2-3 | . | TRBV7-9 | . | CASSLTGRVTDTQYF | TGTGCCAGCAGCTTAACAGGCAGGGTTACAGATACGCAGTATTTT
TRBJ1-5 | . | TRBV21-1 | . | CASSTGQGGYQPQHF | TGTGCCAGCAGCACAGGACAGGGGGGGTATCAGCCCCAGCATTTT
TRBJ2-3 | . | TRBV5-1 | . | CASSFGGPTDTQYF | TGCGCCAGCAGCTTCGGGGGGCCCACAGATACGCAGTATTTT
TRBJ2-6 | . | TRBV5-4 | . | CASSLVTRSGANVLTF | TGTGCCAGCAGCTTGGTTACGCGCTCCGGGGCCAACGTCCTGACTTTC
TRBJ2-6 | . | TRBV4-1 | . | CASSQATNRVSGANVLTF | TGCGCCAGCAGCCAAGCAACAAACAGGGTCTCCGGGGCCAACGTCCTGACTTTC
TRBJ1-5 | TRBD1 | TRBV5-1 | . | CASSPQGRGFGQPQHF | TGCGCCAGCAGCCCGCAGGGCAGGGGGTTTGGGCAGCCCCAGCATTTT
TRBJ2-1 | . | TRBV4-3 | . | CASSQDFYPYNEQFF | TGCGCCAGCAGCCAAGATTTCTATCCCTACAATGAGCAGTTCTTC
TRBJ1-4 | TRBD1 | TRBV6-5 | . | CASTGGADEKLFF | TGTGCCAGTACAGGGGGCGCCGATGAAAAACTGTTTTTT
TRBJ2-1 | TRBD1 | TRBV27 | . | CASSRQGASYNEQFF | TGTGCCAGCTCTCGACAGGGGGCCTCCTACAATGAGCAGTTCTTC
TRBJ1-5 | . | TRBV6-1 | medium-sized | CASSEHTEINQPQHF | TGTGCCAGCAGTGAACATACAGAAATCAATCAGCCCCAGCATTTT
TRBJ2-5 | . | TRBV2 | . | CASSYRDTQETQYF | TGTGCCAGCAGTTACCGGGACACACAAGAGACCCAGTACTTC
TRBJ1-2 | TRBD1 | TRBV29-1 | . | CSAVGSGTGYVENYGYTF | TGCAGCGCCGTCGGCTCCGGGACAGGGTATGTTGAGAACTATGGCTACACCTTC
TRBJ1-6 | . | TRBV7-9 | once | CASSLDSSSPLHF | TGTGCCAGCAGCTTAGACAGTTCTTCACCCCTCCACTTT